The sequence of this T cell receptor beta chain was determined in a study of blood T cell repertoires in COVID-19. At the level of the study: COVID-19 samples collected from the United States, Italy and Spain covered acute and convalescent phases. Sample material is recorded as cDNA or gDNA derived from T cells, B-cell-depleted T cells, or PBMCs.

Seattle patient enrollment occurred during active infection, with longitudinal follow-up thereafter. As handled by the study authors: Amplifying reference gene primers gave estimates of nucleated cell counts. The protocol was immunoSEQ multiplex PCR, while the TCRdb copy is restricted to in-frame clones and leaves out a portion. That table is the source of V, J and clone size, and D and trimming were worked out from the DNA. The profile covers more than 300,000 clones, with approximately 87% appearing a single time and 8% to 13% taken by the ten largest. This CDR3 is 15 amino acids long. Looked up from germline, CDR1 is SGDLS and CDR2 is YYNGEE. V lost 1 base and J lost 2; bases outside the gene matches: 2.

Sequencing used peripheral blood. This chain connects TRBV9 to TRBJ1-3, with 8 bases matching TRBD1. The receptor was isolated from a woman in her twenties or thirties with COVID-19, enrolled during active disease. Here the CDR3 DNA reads TGTGCCAGCAGCGTATCAGGGGGCACTGGAAACACCATATATTTT. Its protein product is CASSVSGGTGNTIYF.